These T cell receptor beta chains were read from a single sample in a study of blood T cell repertoires in COVID-19. Generated by immunoSEQ multiplex PCR, the TCRdb table keeps only in-frame clones and is missing some. This sample has tens of thousands of clones, with 85% to 90% found just once. Sequencing used PBMCs or T cells enriched from blood (not recorded which). These receptors were taken from a woman in her forties or fifties who had recovered from COVID-19. CDR3s include the opening cysteine and the closing phenylalanine or tryptophan. The D gene is left open where the match is weak. Where a row states a size, it is once, few, many or the class of an expanded clone; other rows omit it.

size,length,D,J,V,DNA,CDR3
.,16,TRBD2,TRBJ2-5,TRBV9,TGTGCCAGCAGCGTAGTATCAGGACTAGCGGCAGAGACCCAGTACTTC,CASSVVSGLAAETQYF
.,15,TRBD1,TRBJ2-2,TRBV5-1,TGCGCCAGCAGCGTCTGGACAGGGATCACCGGGGAGCTGTTTTTT,CASSVWTGITGELFF
once,13,TRBD1,TRBJ2-3,TRBV7-9,TGTGCCAGATCGAAGCTAGGGGGCGATACGCAGTATTTT,CARSKLGGDTQYF
.,13,.,TRBJ1-6,TRBV10-3,TGTGCCATTAAGGGGTTCGCCAATTCACCCCTCCACTTT,CAIKGFANSPLHF
.,14,.,TRBJ1-2,TRBV29-1,TGCAGCGCCCGGGACATCAGAACTGACTATGGCTACACCTTC,CSARDIRTDYGYTF
few,13,.,TRBJ2-5,TRBV5-5,TGTGCCAGCAGCGCGACAGGTATAGAGACCCAGTACTTC,CASSATGIETQYF
.,13,.,TRBJ2-5,TRBV11-1,TGTGCCAGCAGCCCCGAGGGTGCAGAGACCCAGTACTTC,CASSPEGAETQYF
.,16,TRBD2,TRBJ2-7,TRBV3-1/TRBV3-2,TGTGCCAGCAGCCAAGAAGTAGGCGGGAGGGCCTACGAGCAGTACTTC,CASSQEVGGRAYEQYF
.,13,.,TRBJ1-1,TRBV29-1,TGCAGCGTTTTGGGCCTGAGGGACACTGAAGCTTTCTTT,CSVLGLRDTEAFF
.,14,TRBD1,TRBJ1-1,TRBV11-2,TGTGCCAGCAGCATTCGACAGGGGGGCACTGAAGCTTTCTTT,CASSIRQGGTEAFF
once,16,.,TRBJ2-1,TRBV6-1,TGTGCCACCCGTGATGGCTCTGCAGGGGCGGGCAATGAGCAGTTCTTC,CATRDGSAGAGNEQFF
.,12,.,TRBJ1-5,TRBV29-1,TGCAGCGTGAAACCAGGGGATCAGCCCCAGCATTTT,CSVKPGDQPQHF
.,14,TRBD2,TRBJ2-5,TRBV7-8,TGTGCCAGCAGCTTAGGGACTAGCGGAGAGACCCAGTACTTC,CASSLGTSGETQYF
once,15,TRBD1,TRBJ1-5,TRBV28,TGTGCCAGCAGAAGACAGGGGGCGCGTAATCAGCCCCAGCATTTT,CASRRQGARNQPQHF
.,16,TRBD2,TRBJ2-1,TRBV4-2,TGTGCCAGCAGGGCCAATAGCGGGGGGGCCTACAATGAGCAGTTCTTC,CASRANSGGAYNEQFF
once,16,.,TRBJ2-3,TRBV4-3,TGCGCCAGCAGCCAAGAGGGAGTCGGGAGCACAGATACGCAGTATTTT,CASSQEGVGSTDTQYF
.,16,TRBD2,TRBJ2-3,TRBV5-1,TGCGCCAGCAGCTTGGGGGGAGCGGGGATGTCTGATACGCAGTATTTT,CASSLGGAGMSDTQYF
.,16,.,TRBJ1-1,TRBV19,TGTGCCAGTTTGGGGCGAGGCTCAGGGGCGGGCACTGAAGCTTTCTTT,CASLGRGSGAGTEAFF
.,13,.,TRBJ1-4,TRBV2,TGTGCCAGCAGTGTGGCAGGGTCTGAAAAACTGTTTTTT,CASSVAGSEKLFF
.,16,TRBD2,TRBJ2-2,TRBV5-5,TGTGCCAGCAGCTTGGTATTAGCGGGGAACACCGGGGAGCTGTTTTTT,CASSLVLAGNTGELFF
.,14,TRBD1,TRBJ2-1,TRBV28,TGTGCCAGCGCCTGGGGGCAGGGGGTGATTGAGCAGTTCTTC,CASAWGQGVIEQFF
.,14,.,TRBJ2-3,TRBV6-4,TGTGCCAGCAGTGCCGGGACTAGCACAGATACGCAGTATTTT,CASSAGTSTDTQYF
.,14,.,TRBJ2-5,TRBV5-1,TGCGCCAGCAGCTTGGGGGCAGGCCAAGAGACCCAGTACTTC,CASSLGAGQETQYF
.,13,.,TRBJ2-1,TRBV12-3/TRBV12-4,TGTGCCAGCAGTTTTGAGGAGTACAATGAGCAGTTCTTC,CASSFEEYNEQFF
.,14,.,TRBJ1-2,TRBV18,TGTGCCAGCTCACCGGTGGGGCGTAACTATGGCTACACCTTC,CASSPVGRNYGYTF
.,15,TRBD1,TRBJ2-2,TRBV5-1,TGCGCCAGCAGCATCGACAGGGGGGACACCGGGGAGCTGTTTTTT,CASSIDRGDTGELFF
.,14,.,TRBJ2-1,TRBV7-9,TGTGCCAGCAGCTTAGCTTCCACGGGGAATGAGCAGTTCTTC,CASSLASTGNEQFF
.,16,.,TRBJ2-6,TRBV5-1,TGCGCCAGCAGCACGGACAGTACTTCTGGGGCCAACGTCCTGACTTTC,CASSTDSTSGANVLTF
.,14,.,TRBJ1-2,TRBV4-3,TGCGCCAGCAGCCAAGACAGACACAGCTATGGCTACACCTTC,CASSQDRHSYGYTF
.,13,TRBD1,TRBJ1-6,TRBV10-3,TGTGCCATCAGTCCCGACAGGGCTTCACCCCTCCACTTT,CAISPDRASPLHF
.,13,.,TRBJ1-2,TRBV4-1,TGCGCCAGCAGCCAATCGACATTCTATGGCTACACCTTC,CASSQSTFYGYTF